The rows below give T cell receptor beta chains drawn from one sample of a study of blood T cell repertoires in COVID-19. Assay used: immunoSEQ multiplex PCR; TCRdb lists only in-frame clones, some missing. The sample lists roughly 180,000 clones; around 85% were seen once. The sequencing sample was made of peripheral blood. These receptors came from a man older than 75 with COVID-19, enrolled during active disease. Both conserved end residues are part of each CDR3. A D gene is named only where the DNA matches it firmly. The size field is filled for only some rows; it gives once, few, many or a size class.

J | D | V | size | DNA | CDR3
TRBJ2-7 | . | TRBV25-1 | . | TGTGCCAGCAGTGTTACAGGGGTTCTGGCGGGGGAGCAGTACTTC | CASSVTGVLAGEQYF
TRBJ1-5 | . | TRBV5-1 | . | TGCGCCAGCAGCTCGGACATCGATCAGCCCCAGCATTTT | CASSSDIDQPQHF
TRBJ1-6 | . | TRBV4-3 | . | TGCGCCAGCAGCCAAGACAGTGCAGGGGTATCACCCCTCCACTTT | CASSQDSAGVSPLHF
TRBJ1-6 | . | TRBV15 | . | TGTGCCACCAGCAGGCCGGACAGAGATAATTCACCCCTCCACTTT | CATSRPDRDNSPLHF
TRBJ1-2 | . | TRBV25-1 | . | TGTGCCAGCAGTGACCCTGTGACGGCGGCGCTCTATGGCTACACCTTC | CASSDPVTAALYGYTF
TRBJ1-3 | . | TRBV4-3 | . | TGCGCCAGCAGCCAAGATGGCAGGGACTCTGGAAACACCATATATTTT | CASSQDGRDSGNTIYF
TRBJ1-5 | . | TRBV6-2/TRBV6-3 | medium-sized | TGTGCCAGCAGTTACTCGAGAGCAGGGATCCAGCCCCAGCATTTT | CASSYSRAGIQPQHF
TRBJ2-1 | TRBD2 | TRBV7-2 | . | TGTGCCAGCAGCAGGGAGGGCTACGGCTACAATGAGCAGTTCTTC | CASSREGYGYNEQFF
TRBJ1-5 | . | TRBV12-5 | . | TGTGCTAGTGGTTTTGGCCTCAGTGGGGCGAGCAATCAGCCCCAGCATTTT | CASGFGLSGASNQPQHF
TRBJ1-5 | . | TRBV19 | . | TGTGCCAGTATGGGTGGCAGGGGTGGCAATCAGCCCCAGCATTTT | CASMGGRGGNQPQHF
TRBJ2-1 | TRBD2 | TRBV19 | . | TGTGCCACTCAGATGCGGGGGGGTCGTAATGAGCAGTTCTTC | CATQMRGGRNEQFF
TRBJ2-3 | TRBD1 | TRBV6-5 | . | TGTGCCAGCAGTCAGGGGGATGAAGGAGATACGCAGTATTTT | CASSQGDEGDTQYF
TRBJ1-5 | TRBD1 | TRBV7-8 | few | TGTGCCAGCAGCTTAGGGGGACAGGCCTATAGCAATCAGCCCCAGCATTTT | CASSLGGQAYSNQPQHF
TRBJ2-2 | . | TRBV19 | . | TGTGCCAGTAGTATCGGGACCGGGGAGCTGTTTTTT | CASSIGTGELFF
TRBJ1-1 | TRBD1 | TRBV5-4 | . | TGTGCCAGCAGCCCGGGACAGGATAGCACTGAAGCTTTCTTT | CASSPGQDSTEAFF
TRBJ2-3 | TRBD2 | TRBV5-1 | . | TGCGCCAGCAGCTTCGGCGGGACTAGTGCGCCAGATACGCAGTATTTT | CASSFGGTSAPDTQYF
TRBJ1-2 | . | TRBV5-1 | . | TGCGCCAGCAGCTTGGGGGGAACGGGAGGCTACACCTTC | CASSLGGTGGYTF
TRBJ1-3 | . | TRBV5-1 | . | TGCGCCAGCAGCATCCAATGGCCTTACTCTGGAAACACCATATATTTT | CASSIQWPYSGNTIYF
TRBJ2-1 | TRBD2 | TRBV19 | . | TGTGCCAGTAGTATGATCGGGGCGGGGGGAGGAGGCGATGAGCAGTTCTTC | CASSMIGAGGGGDEQFF
TRBJ1-2 | . | TRBV19 | . | TGTGCCAGTAGGCCGACAGGTCTCTATGGCTACACCTTC | CASRPTGLYGYTF
TRBJ2-2 | . | TRBV6-5 | . | TGTGCCAGCAAGGGGGGAGGGGTGGACACCGGGGAGCTGTTTTTT | CASKGGGVDTGELFF
TRBJ2-7 | . | TRBV3-1/TRBV3-2 | once | TGTGCCAGCAGCCTTGGTCGCGGGGACTACGAGCAGTACTTC | CASSLGRGDYEQYF
TRBJ1-5 | . | TRBV11-2 | . | TGTGCCAGCAGCTGGGGAGGGGGGAGAGAGCCCCAGCATTTT | CASSWGGGREPQHF
TRBJ2-5 | TRBD1 | TRBV11-3 | . | TGTGCCAGCAGCGCCGGACAGGGGTTGTACCAAGAGACCCAGTACTTC | CASSAGQGLYQETQYF
TRBJ2-1 | TRBD2 | TRBV6-2/TRBV6-3 | . | TGTGCCAGCAGTTACAGCCCAGGACTAGTTGGCTACAATGAGCAGTTCTTC | CASSYSPGLVGYNEQFF
TRBJ1-5 | . | TRBV2 | . | TGTGCCAGCAGGTCCGGGACACATAGCAATCAGCCCCAGCATTTT | CASRSGTHSNQPQHF
TRBJ1-6 | . | TRBV19 | . | TGTGCCAGTAGTCTCCGACACTGGCAGAATTCACCCCTCCACTTT | CASSLRHWQNSPLHF
TRBJ2-1 | . | TRBV18 | . | TGTGCCAGCTCACCACCGGTAGCCAGCTCCTACAATGAGCAGTTCTTC | CASSPPVASSYNEQFF
TRBJ1-1 | TRBD1 | TRBV5-1 | . | TGCGCCAGCAGCTTAGGACAGGGAGGGACTGAAGCTTTCTTT | CASSLGQGGTEAFF
TRBJ2-2 | . | TRBV7-2 | . | TGTGCCAGCGAGGCCGGTCCGGCAAACACCGGGGAGCTGTTTTTT | CASEAGPANTGELFF
TRBJ2-7 | TRBD1 | TRBV27 | . | TGTGCCAGCAGTAAAAAGATCCCGACAGGGGGTTCCTACGAGCAGTACTTC | CASSKKIPTGGSYEQYF
TRBJ2-3 | . | TRBV18 | . | TGTGCCAGCTCACGTTATCAGGGGAGCACAGATACGCAGTATTTT | CASSRYQGSTDTQYF
TRBJ1-1 | . | TRBV6-5 | . | TGTGCCAGCAGTTACTCTAGGGGGACTGAAGCTTTCTTT | CASSYSRGTEAFF
TRBJ1-4 | . | TRBV5-1 | . | TGCGCCAGCAGCTCGAGCGCGGGGAATGAAAAACTGTTTTTT | CASSSSAGNEKLFF
TRBJ2-5 | . | TRBV19 | . | TGTGCCACCGGGACACCTAAAGAGACCCAGTACTTC | CATGTPKETQYF
TRBJ1-2 | . | TRBV7-9 | . | TGTGCCAGCAGCTTAGGGAGGGAGGAGGGCTACACCTTC | CASSLGREEGYTF
TRBJ1-1 | . | TRBV9 | . | TGTGCCAGCAGCGCAGGGACAACGAACACTGAAGCTTTCTTT | CASSAGTTNTEAFF
TRBJ1-1 | TRBD1 | TRBV7-6 | . | TGTGCCAGCAGCTTCGGCAGGGGGGACACTGAAGCTTTCTTT | CASSFGRGDTEAFF
TRBJ1-3 | TRBD1 | TRBV6-5 | few | TGTGCCAGCAGCTCGAAGGGGGCCGCGGGAAACACCATATATTTT | CASSSKGAAGNTIYF
TRBJ1-6 | . | TRBV27 | once | TGTGCCAGCAGAGTAACAGGAGCAGATTCACCCCTCCACTTT | CASRVTGADSPLHF
TRBJ2-5 | TRBD2 | TRBV3-1/TRBV3-2 | . | TGTGCCAGCAGCCCAGGACTAGCGGGGGCCCGAGGGACCCAGTACTTC | CASSPGLAGARGTQYF
TRBJ1-1 | . | TRBV29-1 | . | TGCAGCGGGCGAGGGTCGGCTGAAGCTTTCTTT | CSGRGSAEAFF
TRBJ1-1 | TRBD1 | TRBV5-1 | . | TGCGCCAGCAGCTTCGGACAGGGGGCCTACACTGAAGCTTTCTTT | CASSFGQGAYTEAFF
TRBJ1-3 | . | TRBV6-5 | once | TGTGCCAGCAGTTATAGGTCGGGCACCATATATTTT | CASSYRSGTIYF
TRBJ2-2 | TRBD2 | TRBV19 | . | TGTGCCAGTAGTATGGGACTAAACACCAGGGAGCTGTTTTTT | CASSMGLNTRELFF
TRBJ1-1 | . | TRBV19 | . | TGTGCCAGTAGTATAGATTTTAAGAACACTGAAGCTTTCTTT | CASSIDFKNTEAFF
TRBJ2-5 | TRBD1 | TRBV7-3 | . | TGTGCCAGCAGCTTAACAGGGGGCTTGAAAGAGACCCAGTACTTC | CASSLTGGLKETQYF
TRBJ1-1 | TRBD1 | TRBV18 | . | TGTGCCAGCTCACGGAGACAGGGGGGGAACACTGAAGCTTTCTTT | CASSRRQGGNTEAFF
TRBJ2-3 | TRBD1 | TRBV10-1 | . | TGCGCCAGCTCAACGGGACAGGGGTACGCAGATACGCAGTATTTT | CASSTGQGYADTQYF
TRBJ2-3 | TRBD2 | TRBV7-3 | . | TGTGCCAGCAGCTTACTAAGCGGGGGGGCCAATGCGCAGTATTTT | CASSLLSGGANAQYF
TRBJ1-1 | TRBD1 | TRBV10-3 | . | TGTGCCATCAGTGGGACTTCGGGACAGGGGAACACTGAAGCTTTCTTT | CAISGTSGQGNTEAFF
TRBJ1-5 | . | TRBV2 | . | TGTGCCAGCAGAAGCGGGGCCCAGGATAGCAATCAGCCCCAGCATTTT | CASRSGAQDSNQPQHF
TRBJ1-1 | . | TRBV6-5 | . | TGTGCCAGCAGTCCCCCAGAAGCGGCTGAAGCTTTCTTT | CASSPPEAAEAFF
TRBJ1-2 | TRBD1 | TRBV29-1 | . | TGCAGCGTTGCCGGACAGGTTGGAAATGGCTACACCTTC | CSVAGQVGNGYTF
TRBJ1-6 | . | TRBV6-2/TRBV6-3 | . | TGTGCCAGCAGTTACTCGACTTTCCAGGAGGGGTGGAATGGTTCACCCCTCCACTTT | CASSYSTFQEGWNGSPLHF
TRBJ2-5 | TRBD2 | TRBV18 | . | TGTGCCAGCTCACCGAGACTAGCGGGGTACCAAGAGACCCAGTACTTC | CASSPRLAGYQETQYF
TRBJ1-1 | . | TRBV2 | . | TGTGCCAGCAGTCGCGGGTTACAATTGAACACTGAAGCTTTCTTT | CASSRGLQLNTEAFF
TRBJ2-2 | TRBD2 | TRBV6-6 | . | TGTGCCAGCACCTTGGGAGGGGCCGGGGAGCTGTTTTTT | CASTLGGAGELFF
TRBJ1-6 | . | TRBV18 | . | TGTGCCAGCTCACCACCGGACGGGAACACTTCACCCCTCCACTTT | CASSPPDGNTSPLHF
TRBJ2-7 | TRBD1 | TRBV19 | . | TGTGCCAGCGGACAGGGGATCCGACCCTACGAGCAGTACTTC | CASGQGIRPYEQYF